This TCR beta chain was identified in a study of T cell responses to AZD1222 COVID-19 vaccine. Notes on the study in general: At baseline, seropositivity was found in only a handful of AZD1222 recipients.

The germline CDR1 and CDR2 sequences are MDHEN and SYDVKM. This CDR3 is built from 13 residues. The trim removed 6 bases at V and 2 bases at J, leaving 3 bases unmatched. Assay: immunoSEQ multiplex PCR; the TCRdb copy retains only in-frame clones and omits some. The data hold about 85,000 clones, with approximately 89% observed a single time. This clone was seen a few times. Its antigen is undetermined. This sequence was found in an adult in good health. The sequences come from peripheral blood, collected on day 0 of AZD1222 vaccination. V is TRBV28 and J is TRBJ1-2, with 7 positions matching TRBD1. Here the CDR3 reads CASRQGTNYGYTF. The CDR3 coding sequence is TGTGCCAGCAGACAGGGGACGAACTATGGCTACACCTTC.